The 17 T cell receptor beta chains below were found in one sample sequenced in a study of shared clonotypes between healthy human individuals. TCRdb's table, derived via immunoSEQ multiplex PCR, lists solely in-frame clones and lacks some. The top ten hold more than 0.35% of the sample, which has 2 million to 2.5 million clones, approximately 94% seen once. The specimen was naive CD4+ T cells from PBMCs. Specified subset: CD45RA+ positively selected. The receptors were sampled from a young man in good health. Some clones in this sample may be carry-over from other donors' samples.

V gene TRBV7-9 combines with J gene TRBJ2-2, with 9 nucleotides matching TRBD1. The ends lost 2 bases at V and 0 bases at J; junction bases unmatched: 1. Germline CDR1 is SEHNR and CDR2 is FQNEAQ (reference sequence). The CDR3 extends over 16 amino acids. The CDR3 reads CASSLRTGANTGELFF. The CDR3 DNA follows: TGTGCCAGCAGCTTAAGGACAGGGGCGAACACCGGGGAGCTGTTTTTT.

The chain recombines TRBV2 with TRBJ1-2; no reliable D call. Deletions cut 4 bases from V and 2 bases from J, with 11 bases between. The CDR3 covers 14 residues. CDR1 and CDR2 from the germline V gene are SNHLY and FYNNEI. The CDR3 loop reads CASSVTGLNYGYTF. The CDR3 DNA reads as TGTGCCAGCAGTGTAACCGGGCTAAACTATGGCTACACCTTC.

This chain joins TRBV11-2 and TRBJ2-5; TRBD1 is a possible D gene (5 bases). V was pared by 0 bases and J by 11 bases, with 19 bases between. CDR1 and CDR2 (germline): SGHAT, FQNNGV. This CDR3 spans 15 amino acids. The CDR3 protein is CASSLEEAGSIEQYF. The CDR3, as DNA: TGTGCCAGCAGCTTAGAAGAGGCAGGGTCAATTGAGCAGTACTTC.

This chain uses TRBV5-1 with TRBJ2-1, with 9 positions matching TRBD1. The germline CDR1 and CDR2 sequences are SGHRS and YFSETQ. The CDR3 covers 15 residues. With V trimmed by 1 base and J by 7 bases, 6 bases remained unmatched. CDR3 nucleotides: TGCGCCAGCAGCTTGAAGGACAGGGGAGAGAATGAGCAGTTCTTC. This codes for CASSLKDRGENEQFF.

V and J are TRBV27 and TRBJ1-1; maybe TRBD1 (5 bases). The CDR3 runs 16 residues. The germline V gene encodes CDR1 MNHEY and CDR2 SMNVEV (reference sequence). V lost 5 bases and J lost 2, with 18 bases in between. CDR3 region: CASSGSSGKGNTEAFF. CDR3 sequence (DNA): TGTGCCAGCAGTGGCAGCTCAGGGAAGGGAAACACTGAAGCTTTCTTT.

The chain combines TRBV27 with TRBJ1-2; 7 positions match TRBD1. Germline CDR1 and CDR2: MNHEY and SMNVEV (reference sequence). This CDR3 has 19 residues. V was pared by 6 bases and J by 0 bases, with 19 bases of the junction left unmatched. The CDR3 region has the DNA TGTGCCAGCAGCCATAAGGGGGCGGGGGGCTCCAAAACTAACTATGGCTACACCTTC. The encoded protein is CASSHKGAGGSKTNYGYTF.

The CDR3 DNA reads TGTGCCAGCAGCTTATCGTCGGCAGGGGGCTTATCACCCCTCCACTTT. It codes for CASSLSSAGGLSPLHF. V gene TRBV7-9 combines with J gene TRBJ1-6; 8 nucleotides align to TRBD1. The CDR3 runs to 16 residues. With V trimmed by 2 bases and J by 10 bases, 10 bases remained unmatched. Germline V CDR1 and CDR2: SEHNR, FQNEAQ (reference sequence).

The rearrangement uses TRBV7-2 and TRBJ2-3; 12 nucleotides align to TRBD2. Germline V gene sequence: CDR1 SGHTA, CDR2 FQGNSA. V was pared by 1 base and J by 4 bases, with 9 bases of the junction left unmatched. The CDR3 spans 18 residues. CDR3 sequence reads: CASSLVPVGLAGPDTQYF. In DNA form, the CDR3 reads TGTGCCAGCAGCTTAGTGCCCGTGGGACTAGCGGGCCCAGATACGCAGTATTTT. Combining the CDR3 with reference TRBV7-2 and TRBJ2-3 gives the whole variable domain GAGVSQSPSNKVTEKGKDVELRCDPISGHTALYWYRQSLGQGLEFLIYFQGNSAPDKSGLPSDRFSAERTGGSVSTLTIQRTQQEDSAVYLCASSLVPVGLAGPDTQYFGPGTRLTVL.

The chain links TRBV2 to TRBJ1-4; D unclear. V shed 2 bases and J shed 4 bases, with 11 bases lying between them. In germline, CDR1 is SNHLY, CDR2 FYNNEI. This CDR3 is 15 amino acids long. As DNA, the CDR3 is TGTGCCAGCAGTGAACAGGCAGCGGGTAATGAAAAACTGTTTTTT. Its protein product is CASSEQAAGNEKLFF.

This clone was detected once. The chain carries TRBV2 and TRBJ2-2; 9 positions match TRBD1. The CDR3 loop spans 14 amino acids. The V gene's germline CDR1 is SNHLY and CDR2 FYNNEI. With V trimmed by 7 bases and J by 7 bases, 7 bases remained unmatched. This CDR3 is CASTGQGIGGELFF. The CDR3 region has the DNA TGTGCCAGCACGGGACAGGGTATTGGCGGGGAGCTGTTTTTT. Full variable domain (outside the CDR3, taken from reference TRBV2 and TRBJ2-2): EPEVTQTPSHQVTQMGQEVILRCVPISNHLYFYWYRQILGQKVEFLVSFYNNEISEKSEIFDDQFSVERPDGSNFTLKIRSTKLEDSAMYFCASTGQGIGGELFFGEGSRLTVL.

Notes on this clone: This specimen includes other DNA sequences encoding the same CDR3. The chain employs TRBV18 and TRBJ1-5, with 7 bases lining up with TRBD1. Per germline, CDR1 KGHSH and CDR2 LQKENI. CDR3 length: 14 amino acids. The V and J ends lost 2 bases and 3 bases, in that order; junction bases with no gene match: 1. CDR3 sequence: CASSPDRANQPQHF. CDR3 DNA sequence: TGTGCCAGCTCACCAGACAGGGCCAATCAGCCCCAGCATTTT.

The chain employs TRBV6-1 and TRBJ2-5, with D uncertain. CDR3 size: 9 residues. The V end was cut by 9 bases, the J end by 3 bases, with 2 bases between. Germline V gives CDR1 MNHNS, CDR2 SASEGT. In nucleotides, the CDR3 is TGTGCCAGAGAAGAGACCCAGTACTTC. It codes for CAREETQYF.

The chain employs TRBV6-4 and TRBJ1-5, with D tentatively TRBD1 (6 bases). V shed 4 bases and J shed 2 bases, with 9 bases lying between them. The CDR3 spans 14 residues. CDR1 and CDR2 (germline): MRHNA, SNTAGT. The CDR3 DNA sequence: TGTGCCAGCAGTGGCAGGGGTGGCAATCAGCCCCAGCATTTT. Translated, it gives CASSGRGGNQPQHF.

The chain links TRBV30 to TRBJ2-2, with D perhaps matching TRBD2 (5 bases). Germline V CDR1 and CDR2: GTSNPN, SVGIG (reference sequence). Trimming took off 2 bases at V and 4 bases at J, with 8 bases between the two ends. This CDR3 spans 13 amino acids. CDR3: CAWSWSGTGELFF. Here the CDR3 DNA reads TGTGCCTGGAGTTGGAGCGGCACCGGGGAGCTGTTTTTT.

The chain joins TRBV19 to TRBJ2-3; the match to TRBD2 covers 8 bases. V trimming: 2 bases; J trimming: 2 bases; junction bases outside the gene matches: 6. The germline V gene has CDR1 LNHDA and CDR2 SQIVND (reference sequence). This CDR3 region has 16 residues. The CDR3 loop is CASSIRAGDFTDTQYF. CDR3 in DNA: TGTGCCAGTAGTATACGAGCGGGAGATTTCACAGATACGCAGTATTTT.

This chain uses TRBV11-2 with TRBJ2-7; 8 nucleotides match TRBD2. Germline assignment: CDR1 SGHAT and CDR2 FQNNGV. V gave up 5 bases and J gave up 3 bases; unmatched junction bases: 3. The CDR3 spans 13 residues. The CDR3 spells CASSRGLVYEQYF. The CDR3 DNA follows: TGTGCCAGCAGCCGGGGACTAGTCTACGAGCAGTACTTC.

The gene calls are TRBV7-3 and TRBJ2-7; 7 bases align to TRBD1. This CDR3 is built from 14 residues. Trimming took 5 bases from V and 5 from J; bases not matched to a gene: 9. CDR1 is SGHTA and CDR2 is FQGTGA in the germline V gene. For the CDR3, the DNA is TGTGCCAGCAGCCCGGGACAGACTCCCCACGAGCAGTACTTC. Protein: CASSPGQTPHEQYF.